This T cell receptor (beta chain) stems from a study of OX40 agonist ivuxolimab in advanced cancers. Looking at the study overall: Across the patients, intravenous ivuxolimab was delivered every 2 weeks at 0.01 to 10 mg/kg.

This clone was seen only a few times. Germline CDR1 reads MNHEY; CDR2 reads SMNVEV (reference sequence). Losses at the gene ends were 6 bases for V and 5 bases for J; bases not matched to a gene: 7. The CDR3 is 15 amino acids. The data were produced by immunoSEQ multiplex PCR, yet TCRdb's version contains in-frame clones alone and is incomplete. Of 35,000 to 40,000 clones detected, about 78% appear once; the ten largest clones hold 22%. Samples were taken at baseline and on day 1 of cycles 4 and 7. This receptor was identified in an adult with an advanced solid tumor such as melanoma, head and neck, liver or kidney cancer. This sample comprised CD4+ or CD8+ T cells sorted from blood, obtained in a trial of the OX40 agonist ivuxolimab. The chain carries TRBV27 and TRBJ1-5; 10 bases agree with TRBD1. The CDR3 DNA follows: TGTGCCAGCAGGGGGGGACAGGGGCGCCATCAGCCCCAGCATTTT. It specifies CASRGGQGRHQPQHF.